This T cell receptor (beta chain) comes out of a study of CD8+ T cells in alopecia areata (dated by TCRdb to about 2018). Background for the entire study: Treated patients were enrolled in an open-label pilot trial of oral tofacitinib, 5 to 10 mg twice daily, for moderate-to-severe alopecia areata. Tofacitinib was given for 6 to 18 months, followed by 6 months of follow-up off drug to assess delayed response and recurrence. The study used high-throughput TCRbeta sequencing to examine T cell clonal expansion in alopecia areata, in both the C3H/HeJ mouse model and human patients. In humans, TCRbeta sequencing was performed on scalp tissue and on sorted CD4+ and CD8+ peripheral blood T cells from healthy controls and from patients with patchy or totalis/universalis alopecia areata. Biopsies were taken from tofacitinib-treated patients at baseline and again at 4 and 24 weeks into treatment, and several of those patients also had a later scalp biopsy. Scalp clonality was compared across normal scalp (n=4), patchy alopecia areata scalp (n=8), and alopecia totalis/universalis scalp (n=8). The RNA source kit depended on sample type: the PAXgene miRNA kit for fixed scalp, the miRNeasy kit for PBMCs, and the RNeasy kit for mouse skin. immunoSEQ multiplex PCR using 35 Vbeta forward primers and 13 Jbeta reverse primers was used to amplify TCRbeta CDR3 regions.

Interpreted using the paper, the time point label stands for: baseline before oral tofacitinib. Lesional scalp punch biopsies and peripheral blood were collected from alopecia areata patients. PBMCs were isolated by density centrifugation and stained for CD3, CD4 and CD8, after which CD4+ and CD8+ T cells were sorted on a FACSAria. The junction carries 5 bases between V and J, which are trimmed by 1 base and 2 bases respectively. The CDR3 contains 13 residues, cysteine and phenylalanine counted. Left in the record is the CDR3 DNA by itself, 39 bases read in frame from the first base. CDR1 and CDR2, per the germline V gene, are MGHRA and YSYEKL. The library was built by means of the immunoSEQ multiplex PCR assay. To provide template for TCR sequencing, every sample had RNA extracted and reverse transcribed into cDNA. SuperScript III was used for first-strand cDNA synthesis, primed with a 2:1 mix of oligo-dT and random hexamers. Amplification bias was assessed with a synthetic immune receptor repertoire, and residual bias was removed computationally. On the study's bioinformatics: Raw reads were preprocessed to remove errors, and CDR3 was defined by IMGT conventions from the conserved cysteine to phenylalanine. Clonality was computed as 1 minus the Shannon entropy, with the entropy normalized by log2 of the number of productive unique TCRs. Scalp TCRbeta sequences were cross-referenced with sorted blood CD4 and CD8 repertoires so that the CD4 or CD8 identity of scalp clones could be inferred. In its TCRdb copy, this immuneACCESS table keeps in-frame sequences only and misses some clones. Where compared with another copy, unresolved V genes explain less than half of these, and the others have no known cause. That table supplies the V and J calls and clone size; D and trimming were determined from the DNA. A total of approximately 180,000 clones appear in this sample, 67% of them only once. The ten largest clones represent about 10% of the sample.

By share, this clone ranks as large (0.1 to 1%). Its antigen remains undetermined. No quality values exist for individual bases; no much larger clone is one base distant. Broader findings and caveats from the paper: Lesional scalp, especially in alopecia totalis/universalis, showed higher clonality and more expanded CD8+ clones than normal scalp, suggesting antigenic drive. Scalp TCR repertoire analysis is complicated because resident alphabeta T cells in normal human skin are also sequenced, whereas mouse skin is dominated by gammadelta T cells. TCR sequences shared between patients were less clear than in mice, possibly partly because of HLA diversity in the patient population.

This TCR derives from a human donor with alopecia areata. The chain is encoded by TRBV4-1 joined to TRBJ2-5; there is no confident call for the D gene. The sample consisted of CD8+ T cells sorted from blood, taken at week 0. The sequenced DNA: TGCGCCAGCAGCCAAGGCGGACAAGAGACCCAGTACTTC. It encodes CASSQGGQETQYF.